This T cell receptor (beta chain) was sequenced for a study of monozygotic twins with inflammatory bowel disease. Findings of the study overall: IBD patients exhibited fewer clonotypes shared with other individuals than healthy twins, particularly with disease activity.

Germline V gene data show CDR1 as MNHEY and CDR2 as SVGEGT. The length of the CDR3 is 16 residues. About this clonotype itself: Its antigen is unidentified.

UMIs incorporating a 6-nucleotide sample barcode were appended by means of template switching. Two nested PCRs, approximately 16 and 10 cycles, amplified TCRalpha and TCRbeta cDNA. TCRdb re-called the 5' RACE reads, yielding one record per CDR3 amino acid sequence without DNA. This specimen shows around 150,000 distinct CDR3 sequences; the ten leading clones hold over 2.5%. This TCR came from a human donor with ulcerative colitis or Crohn's disease, or a healthy co-twin of an affected twin (not recorded which). Sample: blood. The gene calls are TRBV6-2 or TRBV6-3 and TRBJ2-2. CDR3 residues: CASSYSPSGNTGELFF.